This paragraph reports one T cell receptor beta chain. These data are taken from a study of cytomegalovirus exposure and HLA in healthy donors. CDR1 and CDR2 from the germline V gene are KGHSH and LQKENI. Germline trimming cut 5 bases from V and 2 bases from J; bases unmatched to any gene: 10. CDR3 size: 16 residues. Researchers ran the PCR with 60 Vbeta and 13 Jbeta primers. This table comes from immunoSEQ multiplex PCR, and its TCRdb copy is limited to in-frame clones, with some not included. The table records around 150,000 clones, about 75% of them present only once. The rearrangement uses TRBV18 and TRBJ1-2; 8 nucleotides agree with TRBD1. The sample taken for sequencing was PBMCs. The clonotype originates from a female donor in good health and CMV-seronegative. In nucleotides, the CDR3 is TGTGCCAGCTCAAAAATCGGACAGGGTGGAAACTATGGCTACACCTTC. Residues: CASSKIGQGGNYGYTF. Full variable domain (missing parts from reference TRBV18 and TRBJ1-2): NAGVMQNPRHLVRRRGQEARLRCSPMKGHSHVYWYRQLPEEGLKFMVYLQKENIIDESGMPKERFSAEFPKEGPSILRIQQVVRGDSAAYFCASSKIGQGGNYGYTFGSGTRLTVV.